This T cell receptor (beta chain) was profiled in a study of T cell responses to AZD1222 COVID-19 vaccine. Profiled with immunoSEQ multiplex PCR; TCRdb holds only in-frame clones, not every one. The data show 90,000 to 110,000 clones, approximately 90% seen once. The count of this clone is one. Germline V gene lookup returns CDR1 SGHTA and CDR2 FQGNSA. The CDR3 sequence is 16 residues long. After removal of 8 bases from V and 4 bases from J, the junction contained 13 bases not matched to a gene. The chain combines TRBV7-2 with TRBJ1-5; the match to TRBD1 covers 8 bases. The material was peripheral blood, obtained on day 0 of AZD1222 vaccination. The source is an adult in good health. This CDR3 is CASGNLGQGDNQPQHF. CDR3 nucleotide sequence: TGTGCCAGCGGAAACCTAGGACAGGGCGATAATCAGCCCCAGCATTTT.